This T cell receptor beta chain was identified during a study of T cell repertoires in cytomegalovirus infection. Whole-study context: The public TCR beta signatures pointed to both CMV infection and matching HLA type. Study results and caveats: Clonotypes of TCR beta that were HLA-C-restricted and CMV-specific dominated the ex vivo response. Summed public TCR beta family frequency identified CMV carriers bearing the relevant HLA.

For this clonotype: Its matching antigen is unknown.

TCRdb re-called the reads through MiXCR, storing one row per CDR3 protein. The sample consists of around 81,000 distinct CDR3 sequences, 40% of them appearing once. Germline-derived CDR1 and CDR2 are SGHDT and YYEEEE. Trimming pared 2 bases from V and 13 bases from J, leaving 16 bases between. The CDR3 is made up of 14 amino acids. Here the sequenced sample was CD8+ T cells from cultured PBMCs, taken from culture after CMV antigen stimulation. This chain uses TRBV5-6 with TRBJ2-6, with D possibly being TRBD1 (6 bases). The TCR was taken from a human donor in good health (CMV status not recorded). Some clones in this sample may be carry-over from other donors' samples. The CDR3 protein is CASSFSQTQGVLTF. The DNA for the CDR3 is TGTGCCAGCAGCTTCTCCCAGACTCAGGGGGTCCTGACTTTC. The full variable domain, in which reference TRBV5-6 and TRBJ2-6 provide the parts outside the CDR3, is DAGVTQSPTHLIKTRGQQVTLRCSPKSGHDTVSWYQQALGQGPQFIFQYYEEEERQRGNFPDRFSGHQFPNYSSELNVNALLLGDSALYLCASSFSQTQGVLTFGAGSRLTVL.